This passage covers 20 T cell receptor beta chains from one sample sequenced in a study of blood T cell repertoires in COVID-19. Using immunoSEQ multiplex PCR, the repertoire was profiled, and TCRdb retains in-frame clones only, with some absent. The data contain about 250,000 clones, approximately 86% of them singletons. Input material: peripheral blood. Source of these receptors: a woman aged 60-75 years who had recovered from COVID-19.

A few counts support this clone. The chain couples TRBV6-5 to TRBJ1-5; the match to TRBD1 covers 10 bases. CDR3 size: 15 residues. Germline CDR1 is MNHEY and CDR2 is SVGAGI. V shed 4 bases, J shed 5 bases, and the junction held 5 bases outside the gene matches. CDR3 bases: TGTGCCAGCAGTTCGACAGGGGGCTGGGATCAGCCCCAGCATTTT. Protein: CASSSTGGWDQPQHF.

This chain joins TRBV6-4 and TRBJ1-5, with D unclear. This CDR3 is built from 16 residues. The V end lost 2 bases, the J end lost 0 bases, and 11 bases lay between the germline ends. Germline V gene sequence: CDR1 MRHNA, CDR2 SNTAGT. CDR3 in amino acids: CASSDAAEYSNQPQHF. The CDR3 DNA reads TGTGCCAGCAGTGACGCCGCGGAATATAGCAATCAGCCCCAGCATTTT.

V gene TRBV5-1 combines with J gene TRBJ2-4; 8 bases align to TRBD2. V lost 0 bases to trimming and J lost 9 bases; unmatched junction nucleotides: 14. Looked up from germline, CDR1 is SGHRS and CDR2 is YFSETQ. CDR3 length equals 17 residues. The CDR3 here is CASSLVGTTRAGGIQYF. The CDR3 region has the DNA TGCGCCAGCAGCTTGGTAGGGACTACCAGGGCGGGGGGCATTCAGTACTTC.

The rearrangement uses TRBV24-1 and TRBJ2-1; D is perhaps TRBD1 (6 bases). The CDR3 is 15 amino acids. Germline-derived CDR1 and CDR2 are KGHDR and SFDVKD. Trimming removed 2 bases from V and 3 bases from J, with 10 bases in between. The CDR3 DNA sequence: TGTGCCACCAGTGATTCCCGGACAGACTACAATGAGCAGTTCTTC. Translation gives CATSDSRTDYNEQFF.

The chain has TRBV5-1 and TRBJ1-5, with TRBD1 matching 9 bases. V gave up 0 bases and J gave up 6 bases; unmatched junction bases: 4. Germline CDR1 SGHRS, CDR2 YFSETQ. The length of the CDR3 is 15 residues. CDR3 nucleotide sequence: TGCGCCAGCAGCTTGGGACAGGGGGTTGGTCAGCCCCAGCATTTT. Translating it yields CASSLGQGVGQPQHF.

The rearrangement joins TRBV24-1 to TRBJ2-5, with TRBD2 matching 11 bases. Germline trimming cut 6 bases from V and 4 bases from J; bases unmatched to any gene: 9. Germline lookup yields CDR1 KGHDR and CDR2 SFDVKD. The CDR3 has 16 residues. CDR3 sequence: CATSPSGGPNRETQYF. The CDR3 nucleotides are TGTGCCACCAGTCCTAGCGGGGGGCCGAATCGAGAGACCCAGTACTTC.

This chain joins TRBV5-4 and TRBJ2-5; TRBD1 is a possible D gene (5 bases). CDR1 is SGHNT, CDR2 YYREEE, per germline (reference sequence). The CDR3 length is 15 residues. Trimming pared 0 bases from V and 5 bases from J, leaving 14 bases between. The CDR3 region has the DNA TGTGCCAGCAGCTTGGCTCAGGGCCTATGGGAGACCCAGTACTTC. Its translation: CASSLAQGLWETQYF.

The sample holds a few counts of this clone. CDR3 in amino acids: CATSDSYRGTNYGYTF. In nucleotides, the CDR3 is TGTGCCACCAGTGACTCGTACAGGGGTACTAACTATGGCTACACCTTC. V usage is TRBV24-1 and J usage is TRBJ1-2, with TRBD1 matching 7 bases. This CDR3 contains 16 residues. J lost 0 bases, V lost 4 bases, and 7 bases had no gene match. The germline gives CDR1 KGHDR, CDR2 SFDVKD.

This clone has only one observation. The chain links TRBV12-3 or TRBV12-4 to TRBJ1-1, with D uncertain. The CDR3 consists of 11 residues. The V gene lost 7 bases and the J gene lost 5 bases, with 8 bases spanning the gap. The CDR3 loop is CASTRRTEAFF. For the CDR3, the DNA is TGTGCCAGCACAAGGAGGACTGAAGCTTTCTTT.

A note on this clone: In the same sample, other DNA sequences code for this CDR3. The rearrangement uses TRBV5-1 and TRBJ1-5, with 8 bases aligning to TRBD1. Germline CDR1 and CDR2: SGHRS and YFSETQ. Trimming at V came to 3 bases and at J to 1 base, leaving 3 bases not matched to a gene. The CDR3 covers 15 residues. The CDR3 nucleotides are TGCGCCAGCAGCTCAACAGGGGGAAGCAATCAGCCCCAGCATTTT. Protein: CASSSTGGSNQPQHF.

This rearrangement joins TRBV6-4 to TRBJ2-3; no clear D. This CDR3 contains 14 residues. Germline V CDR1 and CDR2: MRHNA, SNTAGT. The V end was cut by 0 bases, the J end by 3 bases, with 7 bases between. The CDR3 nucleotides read TGTGCCAGCAGTGACTCCCAGTGGACAGATACGCAGTATTTT. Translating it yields CASSDSQWTDTQYF.

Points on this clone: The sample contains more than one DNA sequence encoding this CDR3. The CDR3 sequence is CASSRTSGGYEQYF. CDR3 in DNA: TGTGCCAGCAGTCGGACTAGCGGGGGTTACGAGCAGTACTTC. The chain carries TRBV3-1 (or the pseudogene TRBV3-2) and TRBJ2-7, with TRBD2 matching over 13 bases. CDR3 size: 14 residues. Losses at the gene ends were 6 bases for V and 4 bases for J; bases not matched to a gene: 3. Germline V gives CDR1 LGHDT, CDR2 YNNKEL (reference sequence).

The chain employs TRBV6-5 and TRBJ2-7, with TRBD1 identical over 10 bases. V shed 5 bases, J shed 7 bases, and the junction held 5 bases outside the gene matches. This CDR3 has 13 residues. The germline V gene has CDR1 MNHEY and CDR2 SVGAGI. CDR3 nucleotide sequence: TGTGCCAGCAGTCGACAGGGGGCGGGGGAGCAGTACTTC. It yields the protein CASSRQGAGEQYF.

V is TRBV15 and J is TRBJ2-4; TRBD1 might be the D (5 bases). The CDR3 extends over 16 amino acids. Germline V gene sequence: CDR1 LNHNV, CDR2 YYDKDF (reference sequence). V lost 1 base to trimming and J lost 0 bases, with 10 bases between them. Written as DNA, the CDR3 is TGTGCCACCAGCAGAGGGGCAGGGATAGCCAAAAACATTCAGTACTTC. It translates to CATSRGAGIAKNIQYF. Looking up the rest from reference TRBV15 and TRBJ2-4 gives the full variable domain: DAMVIQNPRYQVTQFGKPVTLSCSQTLNHNVMYWYQQKSSQAPKLLFHYYDKDFNNEADTPDNFQSRRPNTSFCFLDIRSPGLGDTAMYLCATSRGAGIAKNIQYFGAGTRLSVL.

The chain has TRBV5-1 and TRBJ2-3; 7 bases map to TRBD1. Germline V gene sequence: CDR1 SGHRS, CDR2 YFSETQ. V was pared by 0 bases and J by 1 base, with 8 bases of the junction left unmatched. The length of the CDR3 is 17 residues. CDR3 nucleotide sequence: TGCGCCAGCAGCTTGGAACCACCAGGGGGAGGCACAGATACGCAGTATTTT. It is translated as CASSLEPPGGGTDTQYF. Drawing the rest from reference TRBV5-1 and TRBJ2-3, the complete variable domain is KAGVTQTPRYLIKTRGQQVTLSCSPISGHRSVSWYQQTPGQGLQFLFEYFSETQRNKGNFPGRFSGRQFSNSRSEMNVSTLELGDSALYLCASSLEPPGGGTDTQYFGPGTRLTVL.

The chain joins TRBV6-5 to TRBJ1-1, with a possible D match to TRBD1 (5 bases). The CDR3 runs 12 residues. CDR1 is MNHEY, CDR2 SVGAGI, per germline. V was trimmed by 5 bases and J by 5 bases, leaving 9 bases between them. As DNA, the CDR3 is TGTGCCAGCAGTAACCAGGGTACTGAAGCTTTCTTT. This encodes CASSNQGTEAFF.

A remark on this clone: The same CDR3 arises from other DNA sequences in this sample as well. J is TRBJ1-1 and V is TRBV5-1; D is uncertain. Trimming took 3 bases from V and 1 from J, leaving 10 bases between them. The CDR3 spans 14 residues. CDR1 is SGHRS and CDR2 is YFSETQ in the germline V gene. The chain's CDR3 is CASSWGGTNTEAFF. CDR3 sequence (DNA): TGCGCCAGCAGCTGGGGAGGTACGAACACTGAAGCTTTCTTT.

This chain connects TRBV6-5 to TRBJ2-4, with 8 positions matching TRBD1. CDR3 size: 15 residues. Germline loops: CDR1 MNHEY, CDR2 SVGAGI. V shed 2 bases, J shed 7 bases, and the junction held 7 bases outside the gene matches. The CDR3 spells CASSYGQGLGNIQYF. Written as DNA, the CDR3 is TGTGCCAGCAGTTACGGACAGGGTCTGGGGAACATTCAGTACTTC.

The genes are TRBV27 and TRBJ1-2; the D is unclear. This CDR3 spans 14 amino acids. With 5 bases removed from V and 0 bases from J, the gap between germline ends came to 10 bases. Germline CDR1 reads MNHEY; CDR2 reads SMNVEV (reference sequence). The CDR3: CASSLRESNYGYTF. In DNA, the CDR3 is TGTGCCAGCAGTCTCCGGGAGTCTAACTATGGCTACACCTTC.

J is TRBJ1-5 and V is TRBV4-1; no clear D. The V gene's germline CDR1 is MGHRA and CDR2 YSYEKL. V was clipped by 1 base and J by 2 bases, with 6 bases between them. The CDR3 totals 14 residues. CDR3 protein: CASSQGRGNQPQHF. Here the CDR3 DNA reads TGCGCCAGCAGCCAAGGTCGGGGCAATCAGCCCCAGCATTTT.